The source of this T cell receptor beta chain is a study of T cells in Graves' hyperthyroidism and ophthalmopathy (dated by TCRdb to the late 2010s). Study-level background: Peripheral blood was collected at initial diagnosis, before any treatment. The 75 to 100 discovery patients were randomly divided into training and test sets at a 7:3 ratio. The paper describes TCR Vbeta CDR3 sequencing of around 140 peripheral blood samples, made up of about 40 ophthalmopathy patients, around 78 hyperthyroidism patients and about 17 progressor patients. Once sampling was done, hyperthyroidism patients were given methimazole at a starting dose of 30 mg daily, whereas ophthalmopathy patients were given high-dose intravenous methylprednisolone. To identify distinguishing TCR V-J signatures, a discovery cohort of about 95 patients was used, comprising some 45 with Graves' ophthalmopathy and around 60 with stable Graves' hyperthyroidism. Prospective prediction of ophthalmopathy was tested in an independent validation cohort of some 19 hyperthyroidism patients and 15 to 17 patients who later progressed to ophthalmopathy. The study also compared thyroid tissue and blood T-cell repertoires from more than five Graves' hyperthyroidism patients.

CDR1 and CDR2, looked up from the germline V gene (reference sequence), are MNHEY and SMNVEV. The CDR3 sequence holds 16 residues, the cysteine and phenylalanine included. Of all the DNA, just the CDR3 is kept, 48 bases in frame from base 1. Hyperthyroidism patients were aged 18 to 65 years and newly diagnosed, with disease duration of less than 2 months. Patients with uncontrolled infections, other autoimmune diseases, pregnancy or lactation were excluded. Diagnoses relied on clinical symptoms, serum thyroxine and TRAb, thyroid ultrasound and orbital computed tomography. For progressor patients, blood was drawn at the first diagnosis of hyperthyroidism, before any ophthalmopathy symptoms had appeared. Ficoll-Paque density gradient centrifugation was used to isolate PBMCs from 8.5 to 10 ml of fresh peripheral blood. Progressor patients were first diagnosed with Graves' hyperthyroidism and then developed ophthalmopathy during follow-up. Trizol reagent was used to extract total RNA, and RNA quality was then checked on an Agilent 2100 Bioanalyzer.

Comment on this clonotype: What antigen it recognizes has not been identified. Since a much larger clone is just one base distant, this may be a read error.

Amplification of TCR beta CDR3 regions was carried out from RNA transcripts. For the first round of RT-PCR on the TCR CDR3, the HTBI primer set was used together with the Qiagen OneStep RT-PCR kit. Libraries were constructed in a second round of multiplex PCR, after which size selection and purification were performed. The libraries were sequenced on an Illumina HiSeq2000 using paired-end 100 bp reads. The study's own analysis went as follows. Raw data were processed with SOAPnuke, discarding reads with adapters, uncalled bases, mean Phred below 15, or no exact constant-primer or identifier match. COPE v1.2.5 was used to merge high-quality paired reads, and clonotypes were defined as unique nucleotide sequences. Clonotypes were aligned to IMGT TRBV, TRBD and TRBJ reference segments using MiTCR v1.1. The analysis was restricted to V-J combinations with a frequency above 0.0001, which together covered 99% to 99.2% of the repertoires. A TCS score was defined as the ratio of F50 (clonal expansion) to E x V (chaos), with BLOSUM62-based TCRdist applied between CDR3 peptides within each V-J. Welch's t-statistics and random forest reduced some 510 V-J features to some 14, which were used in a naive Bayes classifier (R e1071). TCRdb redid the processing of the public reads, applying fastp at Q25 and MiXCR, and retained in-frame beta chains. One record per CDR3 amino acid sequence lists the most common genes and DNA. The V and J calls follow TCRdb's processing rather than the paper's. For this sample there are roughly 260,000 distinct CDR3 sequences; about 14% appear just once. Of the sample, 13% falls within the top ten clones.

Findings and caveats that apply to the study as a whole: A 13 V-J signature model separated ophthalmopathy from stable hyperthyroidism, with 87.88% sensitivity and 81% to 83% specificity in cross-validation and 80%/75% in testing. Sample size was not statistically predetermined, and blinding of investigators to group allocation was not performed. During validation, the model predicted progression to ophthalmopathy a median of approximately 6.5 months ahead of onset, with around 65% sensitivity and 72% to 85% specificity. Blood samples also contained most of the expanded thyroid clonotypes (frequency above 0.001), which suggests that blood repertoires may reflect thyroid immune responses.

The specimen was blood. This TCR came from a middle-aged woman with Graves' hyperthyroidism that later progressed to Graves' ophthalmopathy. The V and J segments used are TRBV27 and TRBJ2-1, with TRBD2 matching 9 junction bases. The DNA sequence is TGTGCCAGCAGCTCTAGCGGGACTCAATCCTACAAGGAGCAGTTCTTC. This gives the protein CASSSSGTQSYKEQFF.